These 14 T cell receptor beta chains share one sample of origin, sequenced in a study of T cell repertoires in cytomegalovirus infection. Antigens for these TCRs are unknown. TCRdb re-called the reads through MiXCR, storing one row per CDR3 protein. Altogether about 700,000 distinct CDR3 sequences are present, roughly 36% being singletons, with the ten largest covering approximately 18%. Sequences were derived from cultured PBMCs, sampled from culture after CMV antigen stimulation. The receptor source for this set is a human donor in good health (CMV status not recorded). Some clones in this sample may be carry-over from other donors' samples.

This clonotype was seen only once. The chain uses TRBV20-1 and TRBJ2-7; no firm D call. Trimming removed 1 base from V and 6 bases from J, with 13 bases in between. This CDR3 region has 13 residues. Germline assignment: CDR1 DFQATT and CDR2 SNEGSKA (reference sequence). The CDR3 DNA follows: TGCAGTGCTAGAGGAGTAGGAATATCCGAGCAGTACTTC. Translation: CSARGVGISEQYF.

The CDR3: CASSQVRGQPQHF. Written as DNA, the CDR3 is TGCGCCAGCAGCCAAGTACGGGGTCAGCCCCAGCATTTT. The chain joins TRBV4-3 to TRBJ1-5; D unclear. The CDR3 totals 13 residues. From germline, CDR1 is LGHNA and CDR2 YSLEER. V gave up 1 base and J gave up 6 bases, with 7 bases separating them.

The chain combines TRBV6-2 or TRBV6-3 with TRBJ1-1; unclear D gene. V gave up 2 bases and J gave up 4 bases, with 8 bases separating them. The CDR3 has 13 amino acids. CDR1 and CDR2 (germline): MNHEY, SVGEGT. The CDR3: CASSYTLTTEAFF. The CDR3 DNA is TGTGCCAGCAGTTACACACTTACCACTGAAGCTTTCTTT.

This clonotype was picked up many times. The CDR3 sequence is CASSLGASGFRETQYF. The CDR3, as DNA: TGTGCCAGCAGCTTAGGGGCTAGCGGGTTCAGGGAGACCCAGTACTTC. The chain employs TRBV7-8 and TRBJ2-5; the match to TRBD2 covers 8 bases. Germline CDR1 reads SGHVS; CDR2 reads FQNEAQ. CDR3 length: 16 amino acids. V gave up 1 base and J gave up 5 bases; unmatched junction bases: 9.

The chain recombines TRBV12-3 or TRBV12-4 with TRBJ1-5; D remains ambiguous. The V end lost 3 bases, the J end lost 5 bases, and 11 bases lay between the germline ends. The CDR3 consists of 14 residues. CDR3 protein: CASSFSGEDQPQHF. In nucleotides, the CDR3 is TGTGCCAGCAGTTTCTCGGGAGAGGATCAGCCCCAGCATTTT.

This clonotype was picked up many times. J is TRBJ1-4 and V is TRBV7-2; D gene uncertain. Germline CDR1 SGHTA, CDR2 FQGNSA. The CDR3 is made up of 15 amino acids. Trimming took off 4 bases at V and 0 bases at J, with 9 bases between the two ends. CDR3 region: CASSSSIATNEKLFF. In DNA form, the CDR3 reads TGTGCCAGCAGCTCATCGATTGCAACTAATGAAAAACTGTTTTTT. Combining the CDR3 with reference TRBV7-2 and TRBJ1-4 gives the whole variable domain GAGVSQSPSNKVTEKGKDVELRCDPISGHTALYWYRQSLGQGLEFLIYFQGNSAPDKSGLPSDRFSAERTGGSVSTLTIQRTQQEDSAVYLCASSSSIATNEKLFFGSGTQLSVL.

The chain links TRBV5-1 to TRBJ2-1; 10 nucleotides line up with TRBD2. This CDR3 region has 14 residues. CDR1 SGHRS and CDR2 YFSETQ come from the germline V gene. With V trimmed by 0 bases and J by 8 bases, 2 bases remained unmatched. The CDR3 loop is CASSLDLAGDEQFF. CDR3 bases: TGCGCCAGCAGCTTGGACCTAGCGGGGGATGAGCAGTTCTTC.

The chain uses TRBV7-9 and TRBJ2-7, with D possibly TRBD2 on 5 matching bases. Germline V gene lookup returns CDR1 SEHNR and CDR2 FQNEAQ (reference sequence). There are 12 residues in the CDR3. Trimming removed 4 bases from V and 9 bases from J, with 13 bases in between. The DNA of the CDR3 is TGTGCCAGCAGCTCGGTGGACCGGGGGCAGTACTTC. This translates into CASSSVDRGQYF.

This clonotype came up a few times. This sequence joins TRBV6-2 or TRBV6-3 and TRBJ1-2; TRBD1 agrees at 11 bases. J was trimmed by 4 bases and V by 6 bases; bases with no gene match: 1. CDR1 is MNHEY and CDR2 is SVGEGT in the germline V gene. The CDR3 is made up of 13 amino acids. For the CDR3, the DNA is TGTGCCAGCAGAGGGACAGGGGGCTATGGCTACACCTTC. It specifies CASRGTGGYGYTF.

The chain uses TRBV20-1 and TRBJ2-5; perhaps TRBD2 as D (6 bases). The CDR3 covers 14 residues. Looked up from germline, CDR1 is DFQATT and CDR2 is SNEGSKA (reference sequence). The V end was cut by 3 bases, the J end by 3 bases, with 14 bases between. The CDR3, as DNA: TGCAGTGCTAGCCGGGGGACGTACGAAGAGACCCAGTACTTC. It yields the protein CSASRGTYEETQYF.

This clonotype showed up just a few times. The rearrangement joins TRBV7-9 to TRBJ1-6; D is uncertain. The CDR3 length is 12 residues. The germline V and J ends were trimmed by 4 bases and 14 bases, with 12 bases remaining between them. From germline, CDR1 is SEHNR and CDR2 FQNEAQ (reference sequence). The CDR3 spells CASSSIGSALHF. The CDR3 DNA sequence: TGTGCCAGCAGCTCGATCGGTTCTGCCCTCCACTTT. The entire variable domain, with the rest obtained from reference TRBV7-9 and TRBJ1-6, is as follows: DTGVSQNPRHKITKRGQNVTFRCDPISEHNRLYWYRQTLGQGPEFLTYFQNEAQLEKSRLLSDRFSAERPKGSFSTLEIQRTEQGDSAMYLCASSSIGSALHFGNGTRLTVT.

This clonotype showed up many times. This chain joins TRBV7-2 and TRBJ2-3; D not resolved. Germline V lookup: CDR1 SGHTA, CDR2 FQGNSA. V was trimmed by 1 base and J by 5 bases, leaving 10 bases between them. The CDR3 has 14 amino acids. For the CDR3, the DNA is TGTGCCAGCAGCTTAGGTTTATCGGTAGATACGCAGTATTTT. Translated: CASSLGLSVDTQYF.

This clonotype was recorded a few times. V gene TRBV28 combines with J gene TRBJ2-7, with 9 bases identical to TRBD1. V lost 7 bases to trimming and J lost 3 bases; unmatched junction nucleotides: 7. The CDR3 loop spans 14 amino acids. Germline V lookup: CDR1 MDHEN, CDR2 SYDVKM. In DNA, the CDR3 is TGTGCCAGCATCAACTCGGGACAGGGCTACGAGCAGTACTTC. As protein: CASINSGQGYEQYF.

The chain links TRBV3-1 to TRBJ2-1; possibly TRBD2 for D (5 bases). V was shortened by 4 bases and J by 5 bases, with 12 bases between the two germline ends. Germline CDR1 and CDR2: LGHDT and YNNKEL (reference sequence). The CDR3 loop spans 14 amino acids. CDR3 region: CASSPGLGNNEQFF. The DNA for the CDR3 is TGTGCCAGCAGCCCGGGGTTGGGGAACAATGAGCAGTTCTTC.